This T cell receptor (beta chain) was sequenced in a study of T cell responses to AZD1222 COVID-19 vaccine. For the study at large: Pooling of second doses given at about 4 or about 12 weeks was done. The study's findings and limits: Among spike-specific TCRs, nearly half reportedly target unmutated variant regions.

Germline V lookup: CDR1 SEHNR, CDR2 FQNEAQ (reference sequence). The CDR3 is 15 residues long. V was clipped by 5 bases and J by 0 bases, with 10 bases between them. Generated by immunoSEQ multiplex PCR, the TCRdb table keeps only in-frame clones and is missing some. The repertoire consists of roughly 120,000 clones, with approximately 89% occurring once and the leading ten covering 4% to 5.5%. Regarding this clone: Antigen unknown.

V and J are TRBV7-9 and TRBJ1-4; D gene uncertain. The specimen comprised peripheral blood, sampled on day 0 of AZD1222 vaccination. The TCR sequence derives from an adult in good health. CDR3 loop: CASSPGRATNEKLFF. The DNA for the CDR3 is TGTGCCAGCAGCCCCGGACGGGCAACTAATGAAAAACTGTTTTTT. Using reference TRBV7-9 and TRBJ1-4 for the parts outside the CDR3, the full variable domain is DTGVSQNPRHKITKRGQNVTFRCDPISEHNRLYWYRQTLGQGPEFLTYFQNEAQLEKSRLLSDRFSAERPKGSFSTLEIQRTEQGDSAMYLCASSPGRATNEKLFFGSGTQLSVL.